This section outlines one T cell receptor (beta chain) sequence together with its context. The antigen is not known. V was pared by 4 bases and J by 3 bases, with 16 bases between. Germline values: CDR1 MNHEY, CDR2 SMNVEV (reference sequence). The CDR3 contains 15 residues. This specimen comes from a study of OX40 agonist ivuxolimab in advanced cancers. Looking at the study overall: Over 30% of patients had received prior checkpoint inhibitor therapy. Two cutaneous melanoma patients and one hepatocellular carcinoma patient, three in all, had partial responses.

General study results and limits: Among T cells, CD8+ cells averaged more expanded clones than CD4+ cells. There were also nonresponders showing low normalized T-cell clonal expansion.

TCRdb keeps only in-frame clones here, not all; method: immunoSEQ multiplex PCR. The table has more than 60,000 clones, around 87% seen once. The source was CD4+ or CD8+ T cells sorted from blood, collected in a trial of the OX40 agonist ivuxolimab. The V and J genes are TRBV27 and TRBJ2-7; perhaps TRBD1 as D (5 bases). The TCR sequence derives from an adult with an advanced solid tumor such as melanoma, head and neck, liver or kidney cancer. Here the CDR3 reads CASSSYGGQGYEQYF. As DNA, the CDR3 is TGTGCCAGCAGTTCCTACGGCGGACAAGGCTACGAGCAGTACTTC.